This T cell receptor beta chain was found in a study of blood T cell repertoires in COVID-19. Across the study: T cells, B-cell-depleted T cells, or PBMCs provided the cDNA or gDNA that served as material.

Study processing details: The assay estimated nucleated cells by amplifying reference gene primers. Here immunoSEQ multiplex PCR was the method, and the copy in TCRdb shows in-frame clones only, minus some. V, J and clone size were drawn from that table, and D and trimming were deduced from the DNA. The table includes 140,000 to 150,000 clones, around 80% detected once. CDR1 SNHLY and CDR2 FYNNEI come from the germline V gene. CDR3 length: 14 residues. V was shortened by 3 bases and J by 6 bases, with 12 bases between the two germline ends. Membership in each cohort depended on participant-reported clinical history.

The chain links TRBV2 to TRBJ1-5, with a tentative D call TRBD1 (5 bases). This receptor was taken from a woman in her forties or fifties who had recovered from COVID-19. The sequencing sample was made of PBMCs or T cells enriched from blood (not recorded which). CDR3 sequence reads: CASSEGREGQPQHF. The CDR3 DNA sequence: TGTGCCAGCAGTGAGGGCAGGGAAGGTCAGCCCCAGCATTTT.